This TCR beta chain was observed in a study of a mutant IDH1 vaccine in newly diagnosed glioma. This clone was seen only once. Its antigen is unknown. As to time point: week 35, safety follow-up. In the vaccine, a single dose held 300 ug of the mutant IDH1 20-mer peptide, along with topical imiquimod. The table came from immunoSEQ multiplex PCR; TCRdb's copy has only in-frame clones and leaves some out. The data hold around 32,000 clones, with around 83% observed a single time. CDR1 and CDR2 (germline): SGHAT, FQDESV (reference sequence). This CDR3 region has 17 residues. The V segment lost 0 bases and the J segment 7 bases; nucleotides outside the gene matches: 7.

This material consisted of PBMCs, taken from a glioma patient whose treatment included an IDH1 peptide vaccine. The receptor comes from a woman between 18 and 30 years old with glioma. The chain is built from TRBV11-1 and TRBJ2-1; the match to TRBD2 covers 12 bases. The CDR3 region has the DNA TGTGCCAGCAGCTTAGCCCAGGGACTAGCGGGCTTAAATGAGCAGTTCTTC. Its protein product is CASSLAQGLAGLNEQFF.